Given below is one TCR beta chain in context. Which antigen it targets is not known. Base-call qualities are not available, and no considerably larger clone is one nucleotide away. These data originate in a study of blood T cell repertoires in COVID-19 (dated by TCRdb to the early 2020s). With regard to the full study: Samples from collaborators originated in the United States, Italy and Spain and spanned both the acute and convalescent phases of COVID-19. The material from the prospective study consisted of cDNA or gDNA derived from T cells, B-cell-depleted T cells, or PBMCs. Deeply sampled blood TCRbeta repertoires from subjects exposed to, actively infected with, or recovered from COVID-19 were included in the dataset. A freely available public database, intended as a resource for researchers studying the immune response to SARS-CoV-2, is where the repertoires were released. The samples were drawn from the first 160 participants of the ongoing ImmuneRACE study and from more than 1,000 subjects provided by 6 global collaborators. Nearly every sample came with metadata listing a de-identified subject ID, COVID-19 status, age in years and sex. Where HLA class I and class II types were available, the types were taken from metadata supplied by the sample provider, not from assay-based typing.

Including cysteine and phenylalanine, the CDR3 has 15 amino acids. The kept DNA is CDR3 alone, 45 bases in frame from the first base. Trimmed from V: 4 bases; trimmed from J: 8 bases; junction bases lacking a gene match: 8. CDR1 and CDR2 (LGHDT, YNNKEL) derive from the germline V gene (reference sequence). One collaborating source in Seattle enrolled patients during active infection and followed them longitudinally through the course of disease. Collaborating institutions collected whole blood in K2EDTA tubes following their own protocols. For TCRbeta analysis, collaborators shipped samples in one of three forms: frozen whole blood, isolated PBMCs, or DNA extracted from either of those sample types. What the authors observed across the whole study: How much clinical and demographic metadata was included differed by source and by participant, and the metadata was provided uncurated.

The immunoSEQ Assay, a bias-controlled multiplex PCR, was used to amplify TCRbeta CDR3 regions from genomic DNA. In the authors' own workflow: Nucleated cell counts per sample were estimated from amplification of reference gene primers within the assay. Sequence reads were collapsed and filtered to measure the absolute abundance of every unique TCRbeta CDR3 rearrangement. For each sample, productive Simpson clonality was calculated by taking the square root of Simpson's diversity index across productive rearrangements. Not all clones reach the TCRdb copy of this immuneACCESS table, which keeps in-frame sequences only. Checked studies attribute under half of the gap to unresolved V genes and leave the rest unexplained. The DNA gave D and trimming, while V, J and clone size come from that table. This sample comprises about 200,000 clones, approximately 86% of them detected only once. The ten largest clones add up to approximately 0.99% of the sample.

This TCR came from a man between 60 and 70 years old with COVID-19, enrolled during active disease. The chain is assembled from TRBV3-1 (or the pseudogene TRBV3-2) and TRBJ2-4; 10 junctional bases match TRBD1. The sample taken for sequencing was peripheral blood. The CDR3 has the sequence CASSLLRDRGYIQYF. The DNA sequence follows: TGTGCCAGCAGCCTTCTCCGGGACAGGGGATACATTCAGTACTTC.